The next 20 T cell receptor beta chains were all read from a single sample in a study of T cell responses to AZD1222 COVID-19 vaccine. The protocol was immunoSEQ multiplex PCR, while the TCRdb copy is restricted to in-frame clones and leaves out a portion. This sample yields 150,000 to 200,000 clones, of which 88% are seen a single time; 25% to 30% belongs to the top ten. This specimen was peripheral blood, taken 28 days after the second AZD1222 dose. Receptor source: an adult who received the AZD1222 COVID-19 vaccine.

The V call is TRBV28, the J call TRBJ1-1, with a tentative D call TRBD1 (6 bases). Germline values: CDR1 MDHEN, CDR2 SYDVKM. V lost 7 bases, J lost 3 bases, and 18 bases lay in between. There are 15 residues in the CDR3. This chain's CDR3 is CASTLGGQRDTEAFF. In DNA, the CDR3 is TGTGCCAGCACCCTCGGGGGGCAGAGGGACACTGAAGCTTTCTTT.

This clone was counted between two and nine times. V usage is TRBV7-8 and J usage is TRBJ1-1; perhaps TRBD1 as D (6 bases). The CDR3 is 14 residues long. V dropped 5 bases and J dropped 4 bases, with 14 bases sitting between them. Per germline, CDR1 SGHVS and CDR2 FQNEAQ. The CDR3 spells CASSPRTVGTEAFF. CDR3 nucleotide sequence: TGTGCCAGCAGCCCCCGGACAGTAGGCACTGAAGCTTTCTTT.

This chain uses TRBV6-2 or TRBV6-3 with TRBJ2-1, with 7 positions matching TRBD2. In germline, CDR1 is MNHEY, CDR2 SVGEGT. The junction had 8 bases not matched to a gene; V was cut back by 2 bases and J by 10 bases. This CDR3 has 14 residues. CDR3 nucleotide sequence: TGTGCCAGCAGTTACGAGTGGGGGAGGGGAGAGCAGTTCTTC. This sequence encodes CASSYEWGRGEQFF.

The chain carries TRBV3-1 (or the pseudogene TRBV3-2) and TRBJ1-5; 11 bases line up with TRBD1. Trimming removed 3 bases from V and 7 bases from J; junction bases left unmatched: 2. Germline V gene data show CDR1 as LGHDT and CDR2 as YNNKEL (reference sequence). The CDR3 runs to 14 residues. The CDR3 here is CASSQGTGGQPQHF. The CDR3, as DNA: TGTGCCAGCAGCCAGGGGACAGGGGGGCAGCCCCAGCATTTT.

This clone appeared a few times. The chain uses TRBV7-2 and TRBJ2-7, with D possibly TRBD1 on 5 matching bases. V shed 3 bases and J shed 2 bases, with 8 bases lying between them. The CDR3 contains 13 residues. Germline V CDR1 and CDR2: SGHTA, FQGNSA. In DNA, the CDR3 is TGTGCCAGCAGCTTCAGGGTCGCCTACGAGCAGTACTTC. Protein: CASSFRVAYEQYF.

The V gene is TRBV7-9, the J gene TRBJ2-7; D is undetermined. The germline V and J ends were trimmed by 4 bases and 1 base, with 11 bases remaining between them. CDR3 length: 14 residues. Germline CDR1 and CDR2: SEHNR and FQNEAQ (reference sequence). The CDR3 DNA reads TGTGCCAGCAGCTCCCCACGAACATCCTACGAGCAGTACTTC. This sequence encodes CASSSPRTSYEQYF.

The chain uses TRBV18 and TRBJ2-7; 10 bases line up with TRBD2. V lost 3 bases to trimming and J lost 8 bases; unmatched junction nucleotides: 10. Per germline, CDR1 KGHSH and CDR2 LQKENI. The CDR3 has 15 residues. The chain's CDR3 is CASSPRGGTSEQQYF. The DNA of the CDR3 is TGTGCCAGCTCACCTCGGGGTGGGACTAGCGAGCAGCAGTACTTC.

The chain carries TRBV24-1 and TRBJ1-1; D perhaps matches TRBD1 (5 bases). Germline V gene lookup returns CDR1 KGHDR and CDR2 SFDVKD. V dropped 4 bases and J dropped 11 bases, with 16 bases sitting between them. The length of the CDR3 is 13 residues. The CDR3 nucleotides are TGTGCCACCAGTGAGGCGGGGGTCGGTGGCGCTTTCTTT. Encoded protein: CATSEAGVGGAFF.

This rearrangement joins TRBV4-2 to TRBJ2-7; possibly TRBD2 for D (6 bases). V was cut by 2 bases and J by 0 bases, with 14 bases left in between. This CDR3 is 16 amino acids long. CDR1 is LGHNA, CDR2 YNFKEQ, per germline. Here the CDR3 reads CASSQPLARSSYEQYF. Written as DNA, the CDR3 is TGTGCCAGCAGCCAACCCCTAGCGCGGAGCTCCTACGAGCAGTACTTC.

The rearrangement joins TRBV18 to TRBJ1-1; no clear D. Germline loops: CDR1 KGHSH, CDR2 LQKENI. V was shortened by 6 bases and J by 1 base, with 15 bases between the two germline ends. CDR3 length: 15 residues. CDR3 nucleotide sequence: TGTGCCAGCTCGTCCACGGCTGGGGAGAACACTGAAGCTTTCTTT. Protein sequence: CASSSTAGENTEAFF.

V gene TRBV27 combines with J gene TRBJ2-7; D might be TRBD1 (6 bases). In germline, CDR1 is MNHEY, CDR2 SMNVEV (reference sequence). The CDR3 runs to 14 residues. V lost 6 bases to trimming and J lost 3 bases, with 15 bases between them. CDR3 residues: CASSPDSLYYEQYF. CDR3 DNA: TGTGCCAGCAGCCCGGACAGCCTATACTACGAGCAGTACTTC.

This chain connects TRBV14 to TRBJ2-3; D possibly corresponds to TRBD2 (6 bases). This CDR3 is 16 amino acids long. The V gene's germline CDR1 is SGHDN and CDR2 FVKESK. Trimming took 4 bases from V and 2 from J, leaving 16 bases between them. The CDR3 spells CASSLWRAGNTDTQYF. In DNA, the CDR3 is TGTGCCAGCAGCCTATGGAGGGCAGGGAACACAGATACGCAGTATTTT.

The rearrangement joins TRBV19 to TRBJ2-3; TRBD2 agrees at 7 bases. Looked up from germline, CDR1 is LNHDA and CDR2 is SQIVND (reference sequence). The V segment lost 5 bases and the J segment 0 bases; nucleotides outside the gene matches: 5. The CDR3 totals 15 residues. In DNA, the CDR3 is TGTGCCAGTAGTCATTATAGCGGGAGCACAGATACGCAGTATTTT. It yields the protein CASSHYSGSTDTQYF.

This clone appeared once. V usage is TRBV19 and J usage is TRBJ2-1; D may correspond to TRBD1 or TRBD2 (6 bases each). The germline V and J ends were trimmed by 7 bases and 9 bases, with 25 bases remaining between them. Germline loops: CDR1 LNHDA, CDR2 SQIVND (reference sequence). The CDR3 spans 16 residues. In DNA form, the CDR3 reads TGTGCCAGTACCCCGCGGATGGGGGGCGGTTCGGGTGAGCAGTTCTTC. Its translation is CASTPRMGGGSGEQFF.

This chain links TRBV11-2 with TRBJ2-7; 9 bases are a match to TRBD2. CDR1 is SGHAT, CDR2 FQNNGV, per germline. Trimming cost V 1 base and J 3 bases; bases outside gene matches: 4. This CDR3 has 15 residues. The CDR3, as DNA: TGTGCCAGCAGCTTAGTTAGCGGGAGTTTCTACGAGCAGTACTTC. Translated: CASSLVSGSFYEQYF.

This clone was picked up one time. The rearrangement uses TRBV7-2 and TRBJ2-7, with unresolved D. Germline V gives CDR1 SGHTA, CDR2 FQGNSA. CDR3 length: 13 amino acids. The V and J ends lost 5 bases and 2 bases respectively, with 10 bases between them. The DNA of the CDR3 is TGTGCCAGCAGCGAGACGAGTCCCTACGAGCAGTACTTC. This translates into CASSETSPYEQYF.

In DNA form, the CDR3 reads TGTGCCAGCAGTGTAGGGGGGCGCGGAACAGATACGCAGTATTTT. Translating it yields CASSVGGRGTDTQYF. The J gene is TRBJ2-3, the V gene TRBV6-4; perhaps D is TRBD1 or TRBD2 (6 bases each). The CDR3 spans 15 residues. V lost 4 bases, J lost 3 bases, and 14 bases lay in between. From germline, CDR1 is MRHNA and CDR2 SNTAGT.

The chain joins TRBV5-4 to TRBJ2-5; 12 positions match TRBD2. Germline CDR1 and CDR2: SGHNT and YYREEE (reference sequence). With V trimmed by 5 bases and J by 3 bases, 5 bases remained unmatched. The CDR3 runs 15 residues. CDR3 amino acids: CASRRRTSGEETQYF. In DNA, the CDR3 is TGTGCCAGCAGACGAAGGACTAGCGGGGAAGAGACCCAGTACTTC.

V gene TRBV7-9 combines with J gene TRBJ2-7; no clear D gene. This CDR3 is built from 13 residues. Trimming cost V 0 bases and J 0 bases, with 3 bases left between them. Germline V lookup: CDR1 SEHNR, CDR2 FQNEAQ (reference sequence). Here the CDR3 reads CASSLAGSYEQYF. The CDR3 region has the DNA TGTGCCAGCAGCTTAGCGGGCTCCTACGAGCAGTACTTC.

The DNA of the CDR3 is TGTGCCAGCAGTTATAGCGGGAGAGGCACAGATACGCAGTATTTT. This translates into CASSYSGRGTDTQYF. The rearrangement links TRBV28 to TRBJ2-3, with 9 nucleotides matching TRBD2. CDR3 length: 15 residues. Germline V lookup: CDR1 MDHEN, CDR2 SYDVKM. The J segment lost 1 base and the V segment lost 4 bases, leaving 3 bases of the junction unmatched. Using reference TRBV28 and TRBJ2-3 for the parts outside the CDR3, the full variable domain is DVKVTQSSRYLVKRTGEKVFLECVQDMDHENMFWYRQDPGLGLRLIYFSYDVKMKEKGDIPEGYSVSREKKERFSLILESASTNQTSMYLCASSYSGRGTDTQYFGPGTRLTVL.